The rows below give T cell receptor beta chains drawn from one sample of a study of regulatory T cells in long-lasting Graves disease. From the multiplex PCR reads, TCRdb called clonotypes with MiXCR, one entry per CDR3 protein. The data show around 450,000 distinct CDR3 sequences, more than 12% seen once. The data were also submitted as part of a second study, on T cells in Graves' hyperthyroidism and ophthalmopathy.

Material: peripheral blood mononuclear cells (PBMCs), obtained at new diagnosis, from a patient treated with antithyroid drugs. These receptors were collected from a woman in her 30s with Graves disease. CDR3s include the opening cysteine and the closing phenylalanine or tryptophan. The order of the fields is V gene, J gene, D gene, clone size, CDR3 protein, CDR3 DNA. A D gene is named only where the DNA matches it firmly. For some rows the clone size is stated as once, few or many, or as a class when expanded; others skip it.

TRBV28,TRBJ2-7,TRBD1,many,CASSPTGPYEQYF,TGTGCCAGCAGCCCGACAGGGCCCTACGAGCAGTACTTC
TRBV20-1,TRBJ2-1,TRBD2,.,CSARTISGRVGDEQFF,TGCAGTGCTAGAACAATTAGCGGGAGGGTTGGGGATGAGCAGTTCTTC
TRBV27,TRBJ2-5,TRBD2,.,CASSAWGGGKETQYF,TGTGCCAGCAGCGCCTGGGGGGGGGGGAAAGAGACCCAGTACTTC
TRBV20-1,TRBJ1-1,.,.,CSADTDRMNTEAFF,TGCAGTGCTGACACGGACAGAATGAACACTGAAGCTTTCTTT
TRBV30,TRBJ2-3,.,.,CAWSGGGTTDTQYF,TGTGCCTGGAGTGGGGGCGGAACCACAGATACGCAGTATTTT
TRBV7-9,TRBJ2-3,.,few,CASSFGGPPDTQYF,TGTGCCAGCAGCTTTGGGGGGCCCCCAGATACGCAGTATTTT
TRBV7-9,TRBJ1-4,.,few,CASSLVGSNEKLFF,TGTGCCAGCAGCTTAGTAGGATCAAATGAAAAACTGTTTTTT
TRBV6-2/TRBV6-3,TRBJ2-7,.,.,CASTKTVSSYEQYF,TGTGCCAGCACCAAGACCGTTAGCTCCTACGAGCAGTACTTC
TRBV19,TRBJ1-1,.,few,CASSIGEGAEAFF,TGTGCCAGTAGTATAGGGGAAGGTGCTGAAGCTTTCTTT
TRBV28,TRBJ2-5,.,many,CASSFGYQETQYF,TGTGCCAGCAGTTTTGGGTACCAAGAGACCCAGTACTTC
TRBV6-1,TRBJ2-2,TRBD2,.,CASKASGRTGELFF,TGTGCCAGCAAGGCTAGCGGGAGAACCGGGGAGCTGTTTTTT
TRBV5-1,TRBJ2-1,.,many,CASSSLPGRDGMVYNEQFF,TGCGCCAGCAGCTCTCTTCCCGGGCGCGACGGTATGGTCTACAATGAGCAGTTCTTC
TRBV14,TRBJ2-1,TRBD2,many,CASSHQSSGDNNEQFF,TGTGCCAGCAGCCATCAGTCTAGCGGGGACAACAATGAGCAGTTCTTC
TRBV24-1,TRBJ1-1,.,few,CATSGEGNTEAFF,TGTGCCACCAGTGGGGAGGGGAACACTGAAGCTTTCTTT
TRBV10-2,TRBJ2-7,TRBD1,many,CASSRPKQGSHEQYF,TGCGCCAGCAGTCGTCCAAAACAGGGGAGCCACGAGCAGTACTTC
TRBV2,TRBJ2-7,.,many,CASRGIYEQYF,TGTGCCAGCAGGGGGATCTACGAGCAGTACTTC
TRBV25-1,TRBJ2-7,TRBD1,.,CASSEWGQGVYKQYF,TGTGCCAGCAGTGAATGGGGACAGGGGGTTTACAAGCAGTACTTC
TRBV10-1,TRBJ2-2,.,few,CASSETPRNTGELFF,TGCGCCAGCAGTGAGACTCCCAGGAACACCGGGGAGCTGTTTTTT
TRBV30,TRBJ1-2,.,many,CAWSVVLKGYGYTF,TGTGCCTGGAGTGTCGTTCTTAAGGGCTATGGCTACACCTTC
TRBV11-2,TRBJ1-2,TRBD1,few,CASSQGPDRGRGGYTF,TGTGCCAGCAGCCAAGGCCCAGACAGGGGGCGCGGGGGCTACACCTTC
TRBV20-1,TRBJ1-1,TRBD1,many,CSALPRRTGSTEAFF,TGCAGTGCTCTCCCGAGGAGGACAGGTAGTACTGAAGCTTTCTTT
TRBV11-2,TRBJ1-6,.,few,CASSPNRNSPLHF,TGTGCCAGCAGCCCCAACAGGAATTCACCCCTCCACTTT
TRBV5-1,TRBJ2-5,.,.,CASSGGLLQETQYF,TGCGCCAGCAGCGGCGGACTCCTCCAAGAGACCCAGTACTTC
TRBV11-2,TRBJ2-3,.,many,CASSWMGLSPDTQYF,TGTGCCAGCAGCTGGATGGGACTTTCCCCGGATACGCAGTATTTT
TRBV12-3/TRBV12-4,TRBJ1-3,.,many,CASSPLGGHGNTIYF,TGTGCCAGCAGCCCACTGGGGGGGCACGGAAACACCATATATTTT
TRBV5-1,TRBJ1-6,TRBD1,few,CASSPADRGFSPLHF,TGCGCCAGCAGCCCAGCCGACAGGGGGTTTTCACCCCTCCACTTT
TRBV27,TRBJ2-1,TRBD2,many,CASSFGRETYNEQFF,TGTGCCAGCAGTTTCGGGCGGGAGACCTACAATGAGCAGTTCTTC
TRBV7-2,TRBJ1-1,.,many,CASSLPHPTGRGNTEAFF,TGTGCCAGCAGCCTACCCCACCCCACAGGTCGAGGGAACACTGAAGCTTTCTTT
TRBV5-5,TRBJ2-3,.,many,CASSSSADTQYF,TGTGCCAGCAGCTCCTCGGCGGATACGCAGTATTTT
TRBV7-9,TRBJ2-1,TRBD2,many,CASSYLLAEPTEHFYNEQFF,TGTGCCAGCAGCTATTTGCTAGCGGAGCCCACAGAACACTTCTACAATGAGCAGTTCTTC
TRBV18,TRBJ2-5,.,many,CASSPPMGGRPQETQYF,TGTGCCAGCTCACCACCGATGGGGGGGCGACCTCAAGAGACCCAGTACTTC
TRBV28,TRBJ2-7,.,many,CASSHGGRDRTYEQYF,TGTGCCAGCAGCCACGGAGGGCGGGACAGAACCTACGAGCAGTACTTC
TRBV5-8,TRBJ1-5,TRBD1,few,CASSFGPGQYNQPQHF,TGTGCCAGCAGCTTTGGACCGGGACAGTACAATCAGCCCCAGCATTTT
TRBV3-1,TRBJ2-1,.,many,CASSQMYNNEQFF,TGTGCCAGCAGCCAAATGTATAACAATGAGCAGTTCTTC
TRBV7-3,TRBJ2-2,TRBD2,many,CASSSQAGVNTGELFF,TGTGCCAGCAGCTCACAAGCGGGAGTGAATACCGGGGAGCTGTTTTTT
TRBV24-1,TRBJ2-4,TRBD1,few,CATSDPGQGVSIQYF,TGTGCCACCAGTGATCCTGGACAGGGGGTGAGCATTCAGTACTTC
TRBV12-3/TRBV12-4,TRBJ1-3,.,.,CASLDSSGNTIYF,TGTGCCAGCCTGGACAGCTCTGGAAACACCATATATTTT
TRBV14,TRBJ2-1,TRBD2,few,CASSGLAGDFSYNEQFF,TGTGCCAGCAGCGGACTAGCGGGAGACTTCTCCTACAATGAGCAGTTCTTC
TRBV18,TRBJ1-4,.,few,CASSPRLGGNEKLFF,TGTGCCAGCTCACCACGTTTGGGGGGGAATGAAAAACTGTTTTTT
TRBV28,TRBJ2-2,TRBD2,many,CASSPLTSPTGELFF,TGTGCCAGCAGTCCGTTGACTAGCCCGACCGGGGAGCTGTTTTTT
TRBV6-1,TRBJ2-5,TRBD2,many,CASSEGTRQETQYF,TGTGCCAGCAGTGAAGGGACTAGGCAAGAGACCCAGTACTTC
TRBV30,TRBJ1-1,.,many,CAWSVALNTEAFF,TGTGCCTGGAGTGTAGCCCTGAACACTGAAGCTTTCTTT
TRBV7-2,TRBJ2-1,.,many,CASSNHMALF,TGTGCCAGCAGCAACCACATGGCCCTCTTC
TRBV2,TRBJ2-3,.,many,CASSVGTDTQYF,TGTGCCAGCAGTGTGGGAACAGATACGCAGTATTTT
TRBV19,TRBJ1-5,TRBD1,few,CVWVGQGSLGNQPQHF,TGTGTTTGGGTAGGACAGGGGAGTTTGGGCAATCAGCCCCAGCATTTT
TRBV19,TRBJ1-6,.,.,CASSIAGGDAPPLHF,TGTGCCAGTAGTATAGCGGGGGGGGATGCACCACCCCTCCACTTT
TRBV2,TRBJ1-6,TRBD1,many,CASRLTGGPLHF,TGTGCCAGCAGGCTGACAGGGGGACCCCTCCACTTT
TRBV3-1,TRBJ1-2,TRBD1,few,CASSSFLDRVDGYTF,TGTGCCAGCAGCTCATTCCTGGACAGGGTTGATGGCTACACCTTC
TRBV12-3/TRBV12-4,TRBJ1-4,.,many,CASSLAIGGREKLFF,TGTGCCAGCAGTTTGGCGATTGGGGGACGGGAAAAACTGTTTTTT
TRBV6-1,TRBJ2-6,.,.,CASDKTANSGANVLTF,TGTGCCAGTGATAAGACAGCAAACTCTGGGGCCAACGTCCTGACTTTC
TRBV20-1,TRBJ2-4,.,many,CSASPFALAKNIQYF,TGCAGTGCTAGCCCCTTTGCCCTAGCCAAAAACATTCAGTACTTC
TRBV20-1,TRBJ1-2,.,.,CSARDVVNYGYTF,TGCAGTGCTAGAGATGTAGTTAACTATGGCTACACCTTC
TRBV20-1,TRBJ2-3,TRBD2,.,CSAPGLAADTQYF,TGCAGTGCCCCGGGACTAGCGGCAGATACGCAGTATTTT
TRBV6-5,TRBJ2-3,TRBD1,many,CASSYPAGTGGADTQYF,TGTGCCAGCAGTTACCCGGCCGGGACAGGGGGGGCAGATACGCAGTATTTT
TRBV29-1,TRBJ1-2,.,many,CSVVPPGPTNYGYTF,TGCAGCGTTGTTCCCCCAGGCCCAACTAACTATGGCTACACCTTC
TRBV7-7,TRBJ2-4,TRBD2,.,CASSCMNTRTSGTELAKNIQYF,TGTGCCAGCAGCTGCATGAATACTCGGACTAGCGGGACAGAACTAGCCAAAAACATTCAGTACTTC
TRBV2,TRBJ2-7,.,many,CASIQNPSSYEQYF,TGTGCCAGCATCCAGAACCCAAGCTCCTACGAGCAGTACTTC
TRBV5-1,TRBJ2-5,TRBD2,many,CASSSNGGKETQYF,TGCGCCAGCAGTTCGAACGGGGGGAAAGAGACCCAGTACTTC
TRBV2,TRBJ1-1,.,many,CASRDPTENTEAFF,TGTGCCAGCAGGGACCCGACAGAGAACACTGAAGCTTTCTTT
TRBV20-1,TRBJ2-7,.,.,CSARGVGQGPYEQYF,TGCAGTGCTAGAGGTGTTGGGCAGGGACCCTACGAGCAGTACTTC